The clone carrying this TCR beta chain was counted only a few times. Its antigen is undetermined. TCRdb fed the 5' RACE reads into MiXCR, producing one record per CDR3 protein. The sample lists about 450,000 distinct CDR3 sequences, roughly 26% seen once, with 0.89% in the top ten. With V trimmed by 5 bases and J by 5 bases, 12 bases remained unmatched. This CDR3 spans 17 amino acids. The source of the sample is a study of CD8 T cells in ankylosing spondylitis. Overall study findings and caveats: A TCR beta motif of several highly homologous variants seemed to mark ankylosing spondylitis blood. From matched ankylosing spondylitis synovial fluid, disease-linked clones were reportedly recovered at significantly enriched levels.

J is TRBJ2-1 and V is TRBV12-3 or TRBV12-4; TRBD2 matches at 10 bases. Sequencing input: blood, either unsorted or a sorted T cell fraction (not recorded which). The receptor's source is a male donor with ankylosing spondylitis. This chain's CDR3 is CASSPISGSGRNNEQFF. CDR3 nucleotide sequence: TGTGCCAGCAGTCCAATCTCCGGTAGCGGGAGGAACAATGAGCAGTTCTTC.